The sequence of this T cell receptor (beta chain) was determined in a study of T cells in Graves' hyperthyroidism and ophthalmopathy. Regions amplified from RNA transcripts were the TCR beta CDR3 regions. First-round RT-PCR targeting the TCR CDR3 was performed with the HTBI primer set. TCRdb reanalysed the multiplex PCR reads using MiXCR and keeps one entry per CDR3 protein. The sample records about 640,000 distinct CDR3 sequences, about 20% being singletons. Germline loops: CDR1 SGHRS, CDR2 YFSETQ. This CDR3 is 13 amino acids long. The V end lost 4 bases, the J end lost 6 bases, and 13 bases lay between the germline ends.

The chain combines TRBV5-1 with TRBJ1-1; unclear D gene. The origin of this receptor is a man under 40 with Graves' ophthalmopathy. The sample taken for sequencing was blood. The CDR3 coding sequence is TGCGCCAGCAGCACGGGTGTTTCGGCTGAAGCTTTCTTT. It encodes CASSTGVSAEAFF.